The source of this T cell receptor (beta chain) is a study of radiotherapy plus CTLA-4 blockade in lung cancer. Study summary: Across the patients, objective responses occurred in approximately 19%, and disease control in just over 30%. General study results and limits: The authors reported that early blood T cell clone dynamics, with interferon-beta, best predicted response. In blood, tumor-derived TCR clones expanded after radiotherapy plus ipilimumab.

Concerning this clone itself: What it binds is unknown.

Chemo-refractory metastatic non-small-cell lung cancer patients underwent focal radiation alongside CTLA-4 blockade with ipilimumab. Profiling relied on immunoSEQ multiplex PCR, and the TCRdb table lists in-frame clones only, not all of them. The data hold 75,000 to 95,000 clones, with about four fifths observed a single time. The material was peripheral blood, obtained from a patient treated with radiotherapy plus ipilimumab. This sequence originates from a human donor with non-small cell lung cancer that progressed on radiotherapy plus ipilimumab.

CDR3 region: CASSPGLPGGETQYF. The CDR3 DNA is TGTGCCAGCTCACCGGGGCTCCCTGGAGGAGAGACCCAGTACTTC. This rearrangement joins TRBV18 to TRBJ2-5; TRBD1 or TRBD2 may be the D gene (5 bases each). Germline CDR1 reads KGHSH; CDR2 reads LQKENI. V lost 3 bases and J 4 bases, leaving 15 bases between the germline ends. There are 15 residues in the CDR3.